These 21 T cell receptor beta chains share one sample of origin, sequenced in a study of cytomegalovirus exposure and HLA in healthy donors. PCR primers comprised 60 Vbeta and 13 Jbeta primers. Using immunoSEQ multiplex PCR, the repertoire was profiled, and TCRdb retains in-frame clones only, with some absent. Here the sample spans roughly 300,000 clones, roughly 88% being singletons. Sequencing was performed on PBMCs. The receptors here all came from a man between 40 and 49 years old in good health and CMV-seropositive.

The V gene is TRBV28, the J gene TRBJ1-2; 8 positions agree with TRBD1. Trimming at V came to 3 bases and at J to 4 bases, leaving 4 bases not matched to a gene. The CDR3 loop spans 14 amino acids. Germline V gives CDR1 MDHEN, CDR2 SYDVKM. CDR3 region: CASSLNRGGYGYTF. The CDR3 DNA reads TGTGCCAGCAGTTTGAACAGGGGGGGCTATGGCTACACCTTC.

The rearrangement uses TRBV28 and TRBJ1-1; the D is unclear. Germline-derived CDR1 and CDR2 are MDHEN and SYDVKM. The CDR3 is 14 residues long. V lost 6 bases, J lost 4 bases, and 15 bases lay in between. The CDR3, as DNA: TGTGCCAGCAGCGGAACCAACAGTCCCACTGAAGCTTTCTTT. Its protein product is CASSGTNSPTEAFF.

The J gene is TRBJ1-4, the V gene TRBV7-9; D is possibly TRBD1 (5 bases). V lost 4 bases, J lost 1 base, and 10 bases lay in between. Germline V gives CDR1 SEHNR, CDR2 FQNEAQ (reference sequence). The CDR3 extends over 15 amino acids. For the CDR3, the DNA is TGTGCCAGCAGCTCACTCGGGGGAACTAATGAAAAACTGTTTTTT. Protein sequence: CASSSLGGTNEKLFF.

This clone is a singleton in its sample. V and J are TRBV19 and TRBJ1-1; 10 positions match TRBD1. There are 15 residues in the CDR3. The germline V gene encodes CDR1 LNHDA and CDR2 SQIVND (reference sequence). V lost 5 bases, J lost 5 bases, and 8 bases stayed unmatched. The CDR3 reads CASSPRGDRGTEAFF. CDR3 sequence (DNA): TGTGCCAGTAGTCCCAGGGGGGACAGGGGAACTGAAGCTTTCTTT.

This CDR3 reads CASSLKRFMGQQTEAFF. The CDR3 coding sequence is TGTGCCAGCAGCTTAAAACGGTTTATGGGACAGCAGACTGAAGCTTTCTTT. V and J are TRBV7-8 and TRBJ1-1, with 7 bases lining up with TRBD1. The V and J ends lost 2 bases and 5 bases, in that order; junction bases with no gene match: 14. Germline assignment: CDR1 SGHVS and CDR2 FQNEAQ. This CDR3 is 17 amino acids long.

This chain links TRBV15 with TRBJ2-1; D call uncertain. The ends were cut back, 8 bases at V and 8 bases at J, with 13 bases in the middle. Germline CDR1 and CDR2: LNHNV and YYDKDF (reference sequence). The CDR3 is made up of 12 amino acids. CDR3 sequence: CATAPRGDEQFF. CDR3 nucleotides: TGTGCCACCGCCCCTAGAGGCGATGAGCAGTTCTTC.

The V gene is TRBV19, the J gene TRBJ2-7; TRBD1 matches 8 bases. This CDR3 has 15 residues. V lost 6 bases and J lost 5; bases outside the gene matches: 12. Looked up from germline, CDR1 is LNHDA and CDR2 is SQIVND (reference sequence). The CDR3 sequence is CASSPIQGAADEQYF. DNA of the CDR3: TGTGCCAGTAGCCCAATTCAGGGGGCCGCCGACGAGCAGTACTTC.

V and J are TRBV7-6 and TRBJ2-3; D gene unclear. Germline CDR1 reads SGHVS; CDR2 reads FNYEAQ. This CDR3 contains 14 residues. The V end lost 5 bases, the J end lost 0 bases, and 9 bases lay between the germline ends. The CDR3 sequence is CASSEPTSTDTQYF. The CDR3 nucleotides are TGTGCCAGCAGCGAACCTACTAGCACAGATACGCAGTATTTT.

The CDR3 protein is CASSQVRVTDTQYF. CDR3 nucleotide sequence: TGTGCCAGCTCCCAAGTCCGGGTAACAGATACGCAGTATTTT. The genes are TRBV18 and TRBJ2-3; D gene ambiguous. Trimming left V 6 bases short and J 3 bases short, with 13 bases between. The CDR3 contains 14 residues. Germline loops: CDR1 KGHSH, CDR2 LQKENI.

This sequence joins TRBV5-1 and TRBJ2-5; TRBD2 might be the D (6 bases). Germline V gives CDR1 SGHRS, CDR2 YFSETQ. The CDR3 spans 14 residues. The V gene lost 0 bases and the J gene lost 4 bases, with 10 bases spanning the gap. The CDR3 DNA reads as TGCGCCAGCAGCTTGGGGGGAGGCCGAGAGACCCAGTACTTC. This codes for CASSLGGGRETQYF.

J is TRBJ2-3 and V is TRBV7-9; TRBD2 matches 12 bases. Looked up from germline, CDR1 is SEHNR and CDR2 is FQNEAQ (reference sequence). V lost 3 bases and J lost 5; bases outside the gene matches: 3. This CDR3 has 15 amino acids. DNA for the CDR3: TGTGCCAGCAGCTTCTTGACTAGCGGGAGAGATACGCAGTATTTT. Protein product: CASSFLTSGRDTQYF.

The V and J genes are TRBV15 and TRBJ2-5; D gene uncertain. From germline, CDR1 is LNHNV and CDR2 YYDKDF (reference sequence). V was cut by 0 bases and J by 5 bases, with 4 bases left in between. The CDR3 runs to 12 residues. CDR3 sequence reads: CATSRDSETQYF. The CDR3 DNA reads TGTGCCACCAGCAGAGATTCGGAGACCCAGTACTTC.

The chain has TRBV6-5 and TRBJ2-5, with 7 bases aligning to TRBD1. With V trimmed by 5 bases and J by 1 base, 4 bases remained unmatched. Germline values: CDR1 MNHEY, CDR2 SVGAGI. The CDR3 contains 14 residues. The CDR3 loop reads CASSTQGPQETQYF. In nucleotides, the CDR3 is TGTGCCAGCAGTACACAGGGGCCCCAAGAGACCCAGTACTTC.

V gene TRBV5-1 combines with J gene TRBJ2-7, with 12 bases aligning to TRBD2. This CDR3 contains 18 residues. Germline CDR1 is SGHRS and CDR2 is YFSETQ. V shed 4 bases and J 2 bases; nucleotides not matched to a gene: 13. The CDR3 DNA sequence: TGCGCCAGCAGCCCCCGACTAGCGGGAGATCCCTTAGCCTACGAGCAGTACTTC. Its translation is CASSPRLAGDPLAYEQYF.

Worth noting for this clone: The same CDR3 is also encoded by other DNA sequences in this sample. The V and J genes are TRBV27 and TRBJ2-6; D remains ambiguous. Germline V gives CDR1 MNHEY, CDR2 SMNVEV (reference sequence). This CDR3 is 14 amino acids long. V shed 3 bases and J shed 1 base, with 4 bases lying between them. CDR3 sequence: CASSFSSGANVLTF. CDR3 DNA sequence: TGTGCCAGCAGTTTTTCGTCTGGGGCCAACGTCCTGACTTTC.

The V gene is TRBV7-2, the J gene TRBJ1-2; D gene unclear. The V gene lost 1 base and the J gene lost 0 bases, with 12 bases spanning the gap. The CDR3 contains 16 residues. Germline V gene lookup returns CDR1 SGHTA and CDR2 FQGNSA. DNA of the CDR3: TGTGCCAGCAGCTTAGGGCCTGGGCCATCTAACTATGGCTACACCTTC. Protein sequence: CASSLGPGPSNYGYTF.

This clone was seen more than once but under ten times. For the CDR3, the DNA is TGTGCCAGCAGCTTATCGGGGGGCTTCTCCTACGAGCAGTACTTC. As protein: CASSLSGGFSYEQYF. V and J are TRBV13 and TRBJ2-5; D possibly corresponds to TRBD2 (7 bases). The DNA end is more similar to TRBJ2-7, so the J call may be wrong. The CDR3 extends over 15 amino acids. Germline CDR1 is PRHDT and CDR2 is FYEKMQ (reference sequence).

This chain connects TRBV5-5 to TRBJ2-7, with 13 bases aligning to TRBD2. The germline V gene encodes CDR1 SGHKS and CDR2 YYEKEE (reference sequence). J lost 5 bases, V lost 4 bases, and 6 bases had no gene match. This CDR3 has 15 residues. CDR3 nucleotides: TGTGCCAGCAGCCCTAGGACTAGCGGGAGTCACGAGCAGTACTTC. Its translation: CASSPRTSGSHEQYF. Drawing the rest from reference TRBV5-5 and TRBJ2-7, the complete variable domain is DAGVTQSPTHLIKTRGQQVTLRCSPISGHKSVSWYQQVLGQGPQFIFQYYEKEERGRGNFPDRFSARQFPNYSSELNVNALLLGDSALYLCASSPRTSGSHEQYFGPGTRLTVT.

About this clone itself: At the DNA level, this CDR3 is encoded by other sequences in the same sample as well. The genes are TRBV5-1 and TRBJ1-3, with 8 bases lining up with TRBD1. J lost 4 bases, V lost 4 bases, and 4 bases had no gene match. CDR1 SGHRS and CDR2 YFSETQ come from the germline V gene. The CDR3 runs 14 residues. The CDR3 here is CASSRTGQGNTIYF. CDR3 bases: TGCGCCAGCAGCCGGACAGGGCAAGGAAACACCATATATTTT.

The genes are TRBV27 and TRBJ2-3; D may be TRBD2 (7 bases). Germline V gene data show CDR1 as MNHEY and CDR2 as SMNVEV (reference sequence). The CDR3 has 15 residues. The ends were cut back, 5 bases at V and 3 bases at J, with 15 bases in the middle. The CDR3 sequence: CASSTQRDITDTQYF. The CDR3 DNA is TGTGCCAGCAGTACCCAGCGGGACATAACAGATACGCAGTATTTT.

The V and J genes are TRBV27 and TRBJ2-3; TRBD1 matches 8 bases. V was pared by 2 bases and J by 2 bases, with 3 bases of the junction left unmatched. The CDR3 has 15 residues. In germline, CDR1 is MNHEY, CDR2 SMNVEV (reference sequence). The CDR3 reads CASSLGTGPTDTQYF. The CDR3 DNA sequence: TGTGCCAGCAGTTTAGGGACAGGCCCCACAGATACGCAGTATTTT.